Presented here are 28 T cell receptor beta chains from one specimen sequenced in a study of a mutant IDH1 vaccine in newly diagnosed glioma. The data were produced by immunoSEQ multiplex PCR, yet TCRdb's version contains in-frame clones alone and is incomplete. This table holds about 56,000 clones, approximately 71% found once. The time point denotes: week 47, end of study. The content of each vaccine dose was 300 ug of mutant IDH1 20-mer peptide, and topical imiquimod accompanied it. These receptors are not linked to any known antigen. Source: PBMCs, taken from a glioma patient whose treatment included an IDH1 peptide vaccine. These receptors all come from a man aged 45-65 years with glioma.

Only one count was recorded for this clone. The rearrangement links TRBV2 to TRBJ2-7; D may match TRBD1 or TRBD2 (5 bases each). Germline V gene lookup returns CDR1 SNHLY and CDR2 FYNNEI. V lost 7 bases, J lost 2 bases, and 18 bases lay in between. The CDR3 is made up of 15 amino acids. CDR3 residues: CASISRMGRPYEQYF. The CDR3 nucleotides read TGTGCCAGCATCTCCCGGATGGGACGGCCCTACGAGCAGTACTTC.

J is TRBJ2-5 and V is TRBV18; 11 nucleotides align to TRBD1. Germline CDR1 and CDR2: KGHSH and LQKENI. CDR3 length: 14 amino acids. The ends lost 5 bases at V and 4 bases at J; junction bases unmatched: 3. The CDR3 DNA follows: TGTGCCAGCTCAACCGGGACAGGGGGAGAGACCCAGTACTTC. This encodes CASSTGTGGETQYF.

The chain employs TRBV4-2 and TRBJ2-7, with D maybe TRBD2 (5 bases). CDR3 size: 15 residues. Germline lookup yields CDR1 LGHNA and CDR2 YNFKEQ. Trimming cost V 1 base and J 7 bases, with 17 bases left between them. CDR3 coding DNA: TGTGCCAGCAGCCAAGTAACGACTCTGGAGCGGGAGCAGTACTTC. It encodes CASSQVTTLEREQYF.

This clone is termed medium-sized (0.01 to 0.1%). The rearrangement uses TRBV27 and TRBJ1-6; perhaps TRBD1 as D (5 bases). V was clipped by 7 bases and J by 5 bases, with 12 bases between them. Germline V gives CDR1 MNHEY, CDR2 SMNVEV (reference sequence). The CDR3 runs 14 residues. CDR3 nucleotides: TGTGCCAGCACCCATCCAGGGAATAATTCACCCCTCCACTTT. Its translation is CASTHPGNNSPLHF.

V gene TRBV19 combines with J gene TRBJ1-4; 8 bases align to TRBD1. The germline V gene has CDR1 LNHDA and CDR2 SQIVND (reference sequence). Unmatched junction bases numbered 17, after V lost 6 bases and J lost 8 bases. This CDR3 comprises 17 residues. In nucleotides, the CDR3 is TGTGCCAGTAGCCCCTCCCCCGACAGGGGAGTTATGGAAAAACTGTTTTTT. Its translation is CASSPSPDRGVMEKLFF.

The CDR3 bases are TGTGCTAGTGGTTCGGGACAGGGGCCCTCCTACGAGCAGTACTTC. Encoded protein: CASGSGQGPSYEQYF. The chain has TRBV12-5 and TRBJ2-7; 10 bases are shared with TRBD1. This CDR3 region has 15 residues. The trim removed 4 bases at V and 0 bases at J, leaving 3 bases unmatched. From germline, CDR1 is LGHNT and CDR2 FRNRAP.

J is TRBJ2-6 and V is TRBV7-2; TRBD2 is a possible D gene (5 bases). Trimming removed 6 bases at V and 2 bases at J, with 14 bases between. CDR3 length: 16 amino acids. Germline lookup yields CDR1 SGHTA and CDR2 FQGNSA. Here the CDR3 DNA reads TGTGCCAGCAGATCCCATTTAGCGACTGGGGCCAACGTCCTGACTTTC. It encodes CASRSHLATGANVLTF.

V usage is TRBV5-1 and J usage is TRBJ2-5; 11 nucleotides align to TRBD1. CDR3 length equals 15 residues. With V trimmed by 4 bases and J by 5 bases, 7 bases remained unmatched. Germline-derived CDR1 and CDR2 are SGHRS and YFSETQ. Written as DNA, the CDR3 is TGCGCCAGCAGCGTGGGACAGGGGGTGGTCGAGACCCAGTACTTC. This translates into CASSVGQGVVETQYF.

This clone was found once. V is TRBV5-8 and J is TRBJ2-7; 7 positions agree with TRBD2. J gave up 7 bases and V 4 bases, and 5 bases lay outside the gene matches. CDR3 length equals 12 residues. Germline V gene lookup returns CDR1 SGHTS and CDR2 YDEGEE. CDR3 region: CASSPGGGEQYF. The CDR3 DNA is TGTGCCAGCAGCCCGGGGGGAGGGGAGCAGTACTTC.

This clone was seen only a few times. The V and J genes are TRBV7-9 and TRBJ2-1; D is unclear. Germline V gene sequence: CDR1 SEHNR, CDR2 FQNEAQ (reference sequence). The CDR3 has 12 amino acids. The V end lost 5 bases, the J end lost 9 bases, and 11 bases lay between the germline ends. The CDR3 DNA is TGTGCCAGCAGCCCCCCCCGAAGTGAGCAGTTCTTC. Encoded protein: CASSPPRSEQFF.

The chain recombines TRBV15 with TRBJ2-7, with 9 bases fitting TRBD1. The CDR3 has 14 amino acids. V lost 3 bases and J lost 2; bases outside the gene matches: 2. Germline assignment: CDR1 LNHNV and CDR2 YYDKDF (reference sequence). The CDR3 nucleotides read TGTGCCACCAGCAGGGACAGGGGACCCTACGAGCAGTACTTC. Encoded protein: CATSRDRGPYEQYF. Full variable domain (remainder filled in from reference TRBV15 and TRBJ2-7): DAMVIQNPRYQVTQFGKPVTLSCSQTLNHNVMYWYQQKSSQAPKLLFHYYDKDFNNEADTPDNFQSRRPNTSFCFLDIRSPGLGDTAMYLCATSRDRGPYEQYFGPGTRLTVT.

This clone was counted a single time. The CDR3 region is CASSVRLAGLETQYF. DNA for the CDR3: TGTGCCAGCAGCGTAAGGCTAGCGGGCCTCGAGACCCAGTACTTC. V is TRBV9 and J is TRBJ2-5; 8 bases are a match to TRBD2. The CDR3 covers 15 residues. Germline trimming cut 1 base from V and 5 bases from J; bases unmatched to any gene: 7. Germline values: CDR1 SGDLS, CDR2 YYNGEE.

J is TRBJ2-1 and V is TRBV4-1; 7 nucleotides align to TRBD2. V lost 0 bases to trimming and J lost 9 bases; unmatched junction nucleotides: 11. CDR3 length: 16 residues. CDR1 MGHRA and CDR2 YSYEKL come from the germline V gene. The CDR3 is CASSQDSASGIGEQFF. CDR3 in DNA: TGCGCCAGCAGCCAAGATTCAGCTAGCGGTATTGGTGAGCAGTTCTTC.

The rearrangement uses TRBV7-9 and TRBJ2-1, with 10 bases lining up with TRBD2. Germline V CDR1 and CDR2: SEHNR, FQNEAQ (reference sequence). V gave up 6 bases and J gave up 4 bases; unmatched junction bases: 6. This CDR3 has 15 residues. This chain's CDR3 is CASRDSGGAYNEQFF. Here the CDR3 DNA reads TGTGCCAGCAGAGACAGCGGGGGGGCTTACAATGAGCAGTTCTTC.

The rearrangement joins TRBV7-9 to TRBJ1-2, with D tentatively TRBD1 (6 bases). CDR3 length equals 14 residues. Germline lookup yields CDR1 SEHNR and CDR2 FQNEAQ (reference sequence). V gave up 4 bases and J gave up 2 bases, with 11 bases separating them. The CDR3 loop is CASSSGALNYGYTF. The CDR3 DNA reads TGTGCCAGCAGCTCGGGGGCTTTAAACTATGGCTACACCTTC.

The V call is TRBV7-9, the J call TRBJ2-3; 10 bases agree with TRBD2. V trimming: 6 bases; J trimming: 4 bases; junction bases outside the gene matches: 7. Germline CDR1 SEHNR, CDR2 FQNEAQ (reference sequence). This CDR3 contains 15 residues. The CDR3 sequence is CASSSGTSVSDTQYF. The CDR3 DNA follows: TGTGCCAGCAGTTCCGGGACTAGCGTCTCAGATACGCAGTATTTT.

As to this clone: A read error may account for a junction end that differs from germline. The chain links TRBV2 to TRBJ1-1, with D possibly being TRBD1 (6 bases). Germline V gene data show CDR1 as SNHLY and CDR2 as FYNNEI. The CDR3 runs 10 residues. The CDR3 here is CVDRNAEAFF. CDR3 in DNA: TGTGTCGACAGGAACGCTGAAGCTTTCTTT.

This sequence joins TRBV2 and TRBJ1-2; D call uncertain. V lost 2 bases to trimming and J lost 5 bases, with 15 bases between them. This CDR3 comprises 15 residues. CDR1 and CDR2 (germline): SNHLY, FYNNEI. CDR3 bases: TGTGCCAGCAGTGAACGGTGGGTGGCTCTTTATGGCTACACCTTC. Translating it yields CASSERWVALYGYTF.

The rearrangement links TRBV5-6 to TRBJ2-5; tentative D call: TRBD1 (6 bases). With 3 bases removed from V and 7 bases from J, the gap between germline ends came to 13 bases. The germline V gene encodes CDR1 SGHDT and CDR2 YYEEEE. This CDR3 is 13 amino acids long. DNA of the CDR3: TGTGCCAGCAGCTCGCGGACAGTCAGGACCCAGTACTTC. Protein: CASSSRTVRTQYF.

The chain couples TRBV25-1 to TRBJ1-6, with TRBD1 matching over 12 bases. The CDR3 has 15 residues. V lost 4 bases, J lost 8 bases, and 3 bases stayed unmatched. CDR1 MGHDK and CDR2 SYGVNS come from the germline V gene. CDR3 region: CASSVGTGGHSPLHF. In DNA form, the CDR3 reads TGTGCCAGCAGTGTTGGGACAGGGGGCCATTCACCCCTCCACTTT.

This clone was detected once. The V call is TRBV4-1, the J call TRBJ1-5; 8 positions agree with TRBD1. Germline CDR1 is MGHRA and CDR2 is YSYEKL. CDR3 length: 16 residues. J was trimmed by 9 bases and V by 1 base; bases with no gene match: 11. In DNA, the CDR3 is TGCGCCAGCAGCCAAGGGGGTGACAGGGGCGGCCGGCCCCAGCATTTT. This sequence encodes CASSQGGDRGGRPQHF.

The rearrangement links TRBV9 to TRBJ1-1; D is undetermined. CDR3 length: 13 amino acids. V was shortened by 0 bases and J by 6 bases, with 9 bases between the two germline ends. The V gene's germline CDR1 is SGDLS and CDR2 YYNGEE. The CDR3 loop reads CASSVGSGSEAFF. For the CDR3, the DNA is TGTGCCAGCAGCGTAGGCTCTGGTTCTGAAGCTTTCTTT.

This clone appeared a single time. The J gene is TRBJ1-1, the V gene TRBV2; 8 positions match TRBD1. Germline CDR1 and CDR2: SNHLY and FYNNEI. The CDR3 spans 16 residues. The junction had 4 bases not matched to a gene; V was cut back by 1 base and J by 0 bases. The CDR3 region has the DNA TGTGCCAGCAGTGAAGGCCAGGGGGCGATGAACACTGAAGCTTTCTTT. Translated: CASSEGQGAMNTEAFF.

This chain connects TRBV7-8 to TRBJ1-5, with D possibly TRBD1 on 6 matching bases. Trimming removed 9 bases from V and 0 bases from J, with 9 bases in between. This CDR3 comprises 13 residues. Per germline, CDR1 SGHVS and CDR2 FQNEAQ. The CDR3 region has the DNA TGTGCCAGTGGGACAAATAGCAATCAGCCCCAGCATTTT. This sequence encodes CASGTNSNQPQHF.

The rearrangement uses TRBV18 and TRBJ1-4, with 7 bases matching TRBD1. This CDR3 comprises 14 residues. The germline CDR1 and CDR2 sequences are KGHSH and LQKENI. Germline trimming cut 2 bases from V and 10 bases from J; bases unmatched to any gene: 7. The CDR3 loop reads CASSPSQGDRKLFF. The CDR3 DNA reads TGTGCCAGCTCACCAAGCCAGGGGGACCGAAAACTGTTTTTT.

V usage is TRBV30 and J usage is TRBJ1-5; no clear D gene. CDR1 GTSNPN and CDR2 SVGIG come from the germline V gene (reference sequence). The CDR3 totals 14 residues. V lost 7 bases to trimming and J lost 2 bases, with 15 bases between them. The CDR3, as DNA: TGTGCCTTCAACGGGCCAGGCGGCAATCAGCCCCAGCATTTT. This encodes CAFNGPGGNQPQHF.

V usage is TRBV6-4 and J usage is TRBJ2-1, with 9 bases lining up with TRBD2. The CDR3 is 13 residues long. The germline CDR1 and CDR2 sequences are MRHNA and SNTAGT. Trimming cost V 6 bases and J 9 bases; bases outside gene matches: 6. The CDR3, as DNA: TGTGCCAGCAGCCGCAGGCGGGGGGGTGAGCAGTTCTTC. Translating it yields CASSRRRGGEQFF.

The V gene is TRBV5-1, the J gene TRBJ1-1, with a tentative D call TRBD1 (6 bases). V lost 3 bases and J lost 3, with 27 bases in between. The CDR3 totals 19 residues. CDR1 is SGHRS, CDR2 YFSETQ, per germline. The chain's CDR3 is CASSSYLPLTRGADTEAFF. The CDR3 DNA reads as TGCGCCAGCAGCTCCTACCTTCCCCTCACTCGGGGGGCAGACACTGAAGCTTTCTTT.